This T cell receptor (beta chain) originates from a study of naive and memory T cell subsets. Broader study findings: In naive cells, over 90% of TCR sequences were seen only once. Gini index rose across naive, CM, EM and EMRA in CD4 and CD8. The power law exponent of TCR abundance differed between naive and memory cells.

This clonotype has just a few counts. Its specificity is unknown. Both TRBC1 and TRBC2 were covered by a beta constant-region primer of two equimolar oligonucleotides. Four rounds of PCR amplified the ligated cDNA using nested alpha and beta constant-region primers plus SP2. TCRdb redid the calling of the UMI-ligation and nested PCR reads with MiXCR, one entry per CDR3 protein. The data hold 130,000 or so distinct CDR3 sequences, with around 35% observed a single time. After the first PCR, alpha and beta chain libraries were processed separately. Deletions cut 5 bases from V and 8 bases from J, with 12 bases between. The CDR3 covers 12 residues. The V gene's germline CDR1 is MNHEY and CDR2 SVGAGI.

The sequenced material came from central memory CD4+ T cells from blood. The J gene is TRBJ1-2, the V gene TRBV6-5, with D possibly TRBD1 on 5 matching bases. This receptor was taken from a human donor in good health. The CDR3 protein is CASSAGLWGYTF. For the CDR3, the DNA is TGTGCCAGCAGTGCAGGGTTGTGGGGCTACACCTTC.